This T cell receptor (beta chain) was captured by sequencing in a study of blood T cell repertoires in COVID-19. The CDR3 loop spans 13 amino acids. The V gene lost 8 bases and the J gene lost 4 bases, with 14 bases spanning the gap. TCRdb's table, derived via immunoSEQ multiplex PCR, lists solely in-frame clones and lacks some. The sample shows about 210,000 clones, roughly 82% of them seen only once. Input material: peripheral blood. The chain couples TRBV12-3 or TRBV12-4 to TRBJ1-2; tentative D call: TRBD1 (5 bases). The receptor's source is a woman aged 60-75 years with COVID-19, enrolled during active disease. CDR3: CASGKQVPYGYTF. The CDR3 DNA reads TGTGCCAGCGGTAAACAGGTACCCTATGGCTACACCTTC.